This T cell receptor (beta chain) was sequenced during a study of T cells in localized non-small cell lung cancer. The study's findings and limits: There were a median around 59 of the top 100 tumor clones appearing in adjacent lung.

Clones were sequenced by immunoSEQ multiplex PCR, and TCRdb holds only the in-frame ones, with some missing. The sample has about 39,000 clones, roughly 77% seen once. The germline V and J ends were trimmed by 5 bases and 2 bases, with 14 bases remaining between them. The CDR3 consists of 15 residues. Looked up from germline, CDR1 is SEHNR and CDR2 is FQNEAQ (reference sequence). Notes on this clone: The target antigen is unknown.

J is TRBJ2-3 and V is TRBV7-9; D is possibly TRBD1 or TRBD2 (5 bases each). The receptor was isolated from a woman between 35 and 70 years old with stage II squamous cell lung carcinoma. Sequenced material: PBMCs, taken before any cancer treatment. DNA for the CDR3: TGTGCCAGCAGCCTTTATCGGGGCGTCACAGATACGCAGTATTTT. Encoded protein: CASSLYRGVTDTQYF. The whole variable domain, remainder taken from reference TRBV7-9 and TRBJ2-3, is DTGVSQNPRHKITKRGQNVTFRCDPISEHNRLYWYRQTLGQGPEFLTYFQNEAQLEKSRLLSDRFSAERPKGSFSTLEIQRTEQGDSAMYLCASSLYRGVTDTQYFGPGTRLTVL.